The entry below gives a single T cell receptor (beta chain) sequence along with its context. This clonotype came up a few times. Its cognate antigen has yet to be identified. The input lacks base qualities; no much larger clone sits a single base away. TCRdb records Illumina HiSeq 1500 as the sequencer. TCRdb reprocessed the public reads (quality trimming at Q25 with fastp, clone calling with MiXCR) and kept in-frame beta chains. Records with the same CDR3 protein are collapsed into one entry carrying the most frequent genes and DNA. This sample lists under 200,000 distinct CDR3 sequences; roughly 9.8% were detected once. Approximately 4.3% of the sample comes from the top ten. The entry originates in a study of T cell repertoires in cytomegalovirus infection (dated by TCRdb to the late 2010s). In the study overall: Because public TCR beta signatures pointed to carriage of CMV infection together with the matching HLA type, the HLA type of each donor mattered for the analysis. Results and caveats for the whole study, not just this receptor: Cumulative frequency of public TCR beta family members discriminated carriers of CMV infection plus the relevant HLA type in this cohort and an independent 352-donor cohort. In the ex vivo response, HLA-C-restricted CMV-specific TCR beta clonotypes were dominant, and in two of eight donors the single most frequent clonotype came from this HLA-C-restricted group.

Germline trimming: 6 bases from V, 11 bases from J; junction bases outside gene matches: 16. The CDR3 spans 15 residues, from the cysteine through the phenylalanine. The CDR3 DNA has 45 bases and is translated from base 1. CDR1 and CDR2 were assigned from the germline V gene as MDHEN and SYDVKM. Material for sequencing was PBMCs. The rearranged segments are TRBV28 and TRBJ1-1, with 9 junctional bases fitting TRBD1. The TCR comes from a human donor in good health (CMV status not recorded). Some clones in this sample may be carry-over from other donors' samples. CDR3 region: CASSRTQGAPGQAFF. DNA sequence: TGTGCCAGCAGCCGAACACAGGGGGCGCCCGGCCAGGCTTTCTTT.